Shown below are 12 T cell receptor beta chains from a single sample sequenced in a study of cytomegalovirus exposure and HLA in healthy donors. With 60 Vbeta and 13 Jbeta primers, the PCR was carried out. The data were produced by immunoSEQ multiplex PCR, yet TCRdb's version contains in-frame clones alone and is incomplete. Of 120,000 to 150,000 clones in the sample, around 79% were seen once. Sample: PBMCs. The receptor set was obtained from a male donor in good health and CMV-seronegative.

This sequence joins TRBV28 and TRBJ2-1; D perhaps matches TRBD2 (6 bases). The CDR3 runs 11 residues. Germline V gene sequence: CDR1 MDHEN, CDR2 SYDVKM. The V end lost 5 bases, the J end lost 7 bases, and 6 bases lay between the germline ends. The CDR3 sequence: CASSGTNEQFF. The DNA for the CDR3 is TGTGCCAGCAGTGGGACTAATGAGCAGTTCTTC.

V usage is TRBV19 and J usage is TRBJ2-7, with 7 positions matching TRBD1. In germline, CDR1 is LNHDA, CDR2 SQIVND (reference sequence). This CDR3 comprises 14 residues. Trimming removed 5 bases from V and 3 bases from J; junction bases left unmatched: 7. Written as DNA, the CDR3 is TGTGCCAGTAGTCTAACAGGGGACATCTACGAGCAGTACTTC. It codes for CASSLTGDIYEQYF.

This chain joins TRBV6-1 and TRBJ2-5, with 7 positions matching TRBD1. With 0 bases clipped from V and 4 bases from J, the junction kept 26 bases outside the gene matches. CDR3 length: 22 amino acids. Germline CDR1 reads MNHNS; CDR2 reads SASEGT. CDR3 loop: CASSEARVHLLSRGLRGETQYF. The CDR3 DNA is TGTGCCAGCAGTGAAGCGCGGGTTCACCTTCTTTCGAGGGGGCTAAGGGGAGAGACCCAGTACTTC.

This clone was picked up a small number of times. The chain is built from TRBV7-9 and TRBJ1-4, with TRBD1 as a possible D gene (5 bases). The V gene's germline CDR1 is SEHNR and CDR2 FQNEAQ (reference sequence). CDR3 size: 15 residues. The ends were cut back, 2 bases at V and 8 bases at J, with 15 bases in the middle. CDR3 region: CASSLTQGVREKLFF. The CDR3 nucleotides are TGTGCCAGCAGCTTAACCCAGGGTGTACGCGAAAAACTGTTTTTT.

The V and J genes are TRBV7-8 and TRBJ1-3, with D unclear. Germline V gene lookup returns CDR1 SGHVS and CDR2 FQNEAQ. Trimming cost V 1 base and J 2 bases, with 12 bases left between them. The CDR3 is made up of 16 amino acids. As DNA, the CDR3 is TGTGCCAGCAGCTTAGATCGCCAGGCCCCTGGAAACACCATATATTTT. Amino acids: CASSLDRQAPGNTIYF.

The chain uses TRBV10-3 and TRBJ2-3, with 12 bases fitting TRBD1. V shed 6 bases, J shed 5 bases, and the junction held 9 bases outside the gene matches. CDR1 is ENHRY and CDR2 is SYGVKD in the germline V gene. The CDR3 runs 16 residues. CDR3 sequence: CAISEPGQGAGDTQYF. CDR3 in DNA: TGTGCCATCAGCGAGCCGGGACAGGGGGCGGGAGATACGCAGTATTTT.

For the CDR3, the DNA is TGTGCCAGCAGTCCTGGGACAGGGTTCTACGAGCAGTACTTC. Its translation is CASSPGTGFYEQYF. The chain combines TRBV27 with TRBJ2-7; 9 bases are a match to TRBD1. V was clipped by 5 bases and J by 3 bases; unmatched bases: 5. Per germline, CDR1 MNHEY and CDR2 SMNVEV (reference sequence). The length of the CDR3 is 14 residues.

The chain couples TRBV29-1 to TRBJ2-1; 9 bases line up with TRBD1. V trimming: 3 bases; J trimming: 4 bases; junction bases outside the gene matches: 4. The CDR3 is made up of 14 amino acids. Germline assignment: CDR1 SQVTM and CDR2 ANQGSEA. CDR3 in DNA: TGCAGCGTTGAGGGACAGGGCTTTTACAATGAGCAGTTCTTC. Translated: CSVEGQGFYNEQFF.

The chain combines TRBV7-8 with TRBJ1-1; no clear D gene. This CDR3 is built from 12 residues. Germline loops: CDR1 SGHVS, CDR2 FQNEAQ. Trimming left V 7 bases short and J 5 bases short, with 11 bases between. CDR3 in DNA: TGTGCCAGCATCTATTCGGGGACTGAAGCTTTCTTT. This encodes CASIYSGTEAFF.

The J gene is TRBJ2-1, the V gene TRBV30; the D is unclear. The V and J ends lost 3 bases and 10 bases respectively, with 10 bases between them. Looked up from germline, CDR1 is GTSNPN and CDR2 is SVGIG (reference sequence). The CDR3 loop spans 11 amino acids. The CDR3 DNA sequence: TGTGCCTGGAGCCCAGGAATGGAGCAGTTCTTC. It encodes CAWSPGMEQFF.

The CDR3 region is CASSFPGTTVNEQFF. The DNA of the CDR3 is TGTGCCAGCAGCTTCCCCGGGACTACTGTTAATGAGCAGTTCTTC. The V gene is TRBV7-2, the J gene TRBJ2-1; the match to TRBD2 covers 7 bases. Germline lookup yields CDR1 SGHTA and CDR2 FQGNSA. The CDR3 sequence is 15 residues long. V gave up 3 bases and J gave up 7 bases; unmatched junction bases: 9.

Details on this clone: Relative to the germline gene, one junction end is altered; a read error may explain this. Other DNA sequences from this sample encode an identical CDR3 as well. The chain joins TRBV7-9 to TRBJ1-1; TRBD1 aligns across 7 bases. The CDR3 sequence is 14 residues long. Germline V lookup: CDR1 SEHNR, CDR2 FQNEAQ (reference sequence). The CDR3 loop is CASSPRRGNTEAFF. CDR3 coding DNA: TGTGCCAGCAGCCCCCGCAGGGGGAACACTGAGGCTTTCTTT.